The next 14 T cell receptor beta chains were all read from a single sample in a study of T cell repertoires in cytomegalovirus infection. Using its own MiXCR run on the reads, TCRdb lists one record per CDR3 protein. The sample holds approximately 1,000,000 distinct CDR3 sequences, 25% to 40% seen once. These receptors have no known antigen. Here the sequenced sample was cultured CD8+ T cells from PBMCs, taken from culture after CMV antigen stimulation. The receptor source for this set is a human donor in good health (CMV status not recorded). Some clones in this sample may be carry-over from other donors' samples.

The chain recombines TRBV6-2 or TRBV6-3 with TRBJ2-5, with D possibly being TRBD2 (5 bases). The CDR3 contains 13 residues. Per germline, CDR1 MNHEY and CDR2 SVGEGT. Trimming pared 9 bases from V and 7 bases from J, leaving 18 bases between. The CDR3 region is CASHGPGSATQYF. DNA of the CDR3: TGTGCCAGTCATGGGCCGGGGTCCGCGACCCAGTACTTC.

This clonotype came up once. This chain joins TRBV18 and TRBJ1-6, with TRBD1 matching 8 bases. J gave up 8 bases and V 5 bases, and 14 bases lay outside the gene matches. Germline V lookup: CDR1 KGHSH, CDR2 LQKENI. The CDR3 contains 17 residues. CDR3 protein: CASSFIGTGNSDSPLHF. The CDR3 DNA follows: TGTGCCAGCTCATTTATAGGGACAGGCAACTCGGATTCACCCCTCCACTTT.

This chain uses TRBV19 with TRBJ2-1; 7 nucleotides line up with TRBD1. Germline V gene data show CDR1 as LNHDA and CDR2 as SQIVND (reference sequence). The CDR3 runs to 16 residues. The junction had 16 bases not matched to a gene; V was cut back by 5 bases and J by 9 bases. CDR3 residues: CASSGTGQLGVGEQFF. The CDR3 nucleotides read TGTGCCAGTAGTGGAACGGGACAGTTAGGTGTTGGTGAGCAGTTCTTC.

This chain uses TRBV19 with TRBJ1-2; perhaps TRBD1 as D (6 bases). This CDR3 comprises 15 residues. Germline values: CDR1 LNHDA, CDR2 SQIVND (reference sequence). Trimming left V 5 bases short and J 4 bases short, with 17 bases between. CDR3 DNA sequence: TGTGCCAGTAGTGGGAGGCAGGGGCAGCTCTATGGCTACACCTTC. Amino acids: CASSGRQGQLYGYTF. The full variable domain, rest sourced from reference TRBV19 and TRBJ1-2, is DGGITQSPKYLFRKEGQNVTLSCEQNLNHDAMYWYRQDPGQGLRLIYYSQIVNDFQKGDIAEGYSVSREKKESFPLTVTSAQKNPTAFYLCASSGRQGQLYGYTFGSGTRLTVV.

This clonotype was picked up a small number of times. The chain is built from TRBV2 and TRBJ2-1, with TRBD1 identical over 7 bases. The CDR3 consists of 13 residues. Germline lookup yields CDR1 SNHLY and CDR2 FYNNEI. Trimming removed 8 bases from V and 7 bases from J; junction bases left unmatched: 8. In nucleotides, the CDR3 is TGTGCCAGCCGGAACCAACAGGGGAATGAGCAGTTCTTC. Residues: CASRNQQGNEQFF. The variable domain in full, with the rest retrieved from reference TRBV2 and TRBJ2-1, is EPEVTQTPSHQVTQMGQEVILRCVPISNHLYFYWYRQILGQKVEFLVSFYNNEISEKSEIFDDQFSVERPDGSNFTLKIRSTKLEDSAMYFCASRNQQGNEQFFGPGTRLTVL.

This clonotype has only a few counts. CDR3 sequence: CASSYREGGELFF. As DNA, the CDR3 is TGTGCCAGCAGCTACAGGGAAGGCGGGGAGCTGTTTTTT. The chain links TRBV6-1 to TRBJ2-2; possible D gene TRBD1, 6 bases. Germline V gives CDR1 MNHNS, CDR2 SASEGT. Trimming pared 6 bases from V and 7 bases from J, leaving 12 bases between. CDR3 length equals 13 residues.

The rearrangement uses TRBV20-1 and TRBJ2-3; TRBD2 aligns across 8 bases. V lost 6 bases and J lost 0; bases outside the gene matches: 8. The CDR3 contains 15 residues. CDR1 is DFQATT, CDR2 SNEGSKA, per germline (reference sequence). CDR3 region: CSASGAGASTDTQYF. The CDR3 nucleotides read TGCAGTGCCAGTGGAGCGGGAGCTAGCACAGATACGCAGTATTTT.

The V and J genes are TRBV29-1 and TRBJ2-6, with D hard to call. From germline, CDR1 is SQVTM and CDR2 ANQGSEA. The CDR3 runs to 16 residues. Trimming took off 1 base at V and 0 bases at J, with 10 bases between the two ends. CDR3 in DNA: TGCAGCGTTGAAGGGGCGGCCGGCTCTGGGGCCAACGTCCTGACTTTC. Amino acids: CSVEGAAGSGANVLTF. The full variable domain, in which reference TRBV29-1 and TRBJ2-6 provide the parts outside the CDR3, is SAVISQKPSRDICQRGTSLTIQCQVDSQVTMMFWYRQQPGQSLTLIATANQGSEATYESGFVIDKFPISRPNLTFSTLTVSNMSPEDSSIYLCSVEGAAGSGANVLTFGAGSRLTVL.

This clonotype was recorded a few times. The genes are TRBV12-3 or TRBV12-4 and TRBJ2-1; D is perhaps TRBD1 (6 bases). This CDR3 has 14 amino acids. Deletions cut 3 bases from V and 8 bases from J, with 14 bases between. The CDR3 here is CASSFLQGLDEQFF. The CDR3 DNA sequence: TGTGCCAGCAGTTTCTTGCAGGGGTTGGATGAGCAGTTCTTC.

This clonotype was counted once. This chain links TRBV4-1 with TRBJ2-2, with D possibly matching TRBD1 (6 bases). The CDR3 runs to 15 residues. V dropped 0 bases and J dropped 4 bases, with 9 bases sitting between them. CDR1 is MGHRA and CDR2 is YSYEKL in the germline V gene. Here the CDR3 reads CASSQDRGITGELFF. The CDR3 region has the DNA TGCGCCAGCAGCCAAGACAGGGGAATCACCGGGGAGCTGTTTTTT.

This clonotype was found a few times. V gene TRBV6-6 combines with J gene TRBJ2-1, with 7 bases that match TRBD1. The CDR3 has 15 amino acids. Germline V gives CDR1 MNHNY, CDR2 SVGAGI (reference sequence). V lost 5 bases, J lost 0 bases, and 4 bases stayed unmatched. CDR3 residues: CASSTWTGSYNEQFF. In nucleotides, the CDR3 is TGTGCCAGCAGTACGTGGACAGGCTCCTACAATGAGCAGTTCTTC.

This clonotype was detected a few times. The J gene is TRBJ2-5, the V gene TRBV12-3 or TRBV12-4; weak D call: TRBD1 (6 bases). This CDR3 region has 15 residues. Trimming stripped 6 bases from V and 1 base from J, with 15 bases between. This CDR3 reads CASSQLGQSQETQYF. In nucleotides, the CDR3 is TGTGCCAGCAGCCAGCTCGGACAGAGCCAAGAGACCCAGTACTTC.

This clonotype has more than one count but fewer than ten. This chain joins TRBV7-6 and TRBJ2-7; 9 bases line up with TRBD2. Losses at the gene ends were 4 bases for V and 3 bases for J; bases not matched to a gene: 4. Germline values: CDR1 SGHVS, CDR2 FNYEAQ. The CDR3 has 14 residues. Written as DNA, the CDR3 is TGTGCCAGCAGCTCGAGCGGGGGGCACTACGAGCAGTACTTC. Its protein is CASSSSGGHYEQYF.

The chain carries TRBV15 and TRBJ1-2, with TRBD1 matching 8 bases. The CDR3 runs 14 residues. Per germline, CDR1 LNHNV and CDR2 YYDKDF (reference sequence). J lost 5 bases, V lost 4 bases, and 6 bases had no gene match. CDR3 residues: CATSNRDRTYGYTF. The CDR3 coding sequence is TGTGCCACCAGCAACCGGGACAGGACGTATGGCTACACCTTC.